This TCR beta chain emerged from a study of T cell responses to AZD1222 COVID-19 vaccine. Losses at the gene ends were 6 bases for V and 1 base for J; bases not matched to a gene: 5. CDR3 length: 15 residues. Looked up from germline, CDR1 is LNHDA and CDR2 is SQIVND (reference sequence). Sequencing used immunoSEQ multiplex PCR; TCRdb keeps in-frame clones, though not all of them. The repertoire holds 90,000 to 150,000 clones, with under 90% as singletons. Sequences were derived from peripheral blood, sampled on day 0 of AZD1222 vaccination. The J gene is TRBJ1-1, the V gene TRBV19, with 10 bases that match TRBD1. The TCR was taken from an adult in good health. The CDR3 sequence is CASRRQGAPNTEAFF. The CDR3 region has the DNA TGTGCCAGTAGAAGACAGGGGGCTCCGAACACTGAAGCTTTCTTT.